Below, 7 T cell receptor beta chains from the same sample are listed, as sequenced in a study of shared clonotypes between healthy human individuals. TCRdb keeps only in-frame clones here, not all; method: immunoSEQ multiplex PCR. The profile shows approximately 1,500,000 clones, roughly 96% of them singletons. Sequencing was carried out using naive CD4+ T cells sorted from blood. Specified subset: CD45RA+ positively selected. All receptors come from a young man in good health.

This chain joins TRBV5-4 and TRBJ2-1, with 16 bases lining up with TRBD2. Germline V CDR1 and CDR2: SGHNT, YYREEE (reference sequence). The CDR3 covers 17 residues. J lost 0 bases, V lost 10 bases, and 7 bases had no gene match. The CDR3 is CAFPGLAGGSSYNEQFF. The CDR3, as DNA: TGTGCCTTTCCGGGACTAGCGGGAGGGAGCTCCTACAATGAGCAGTTCTTC.

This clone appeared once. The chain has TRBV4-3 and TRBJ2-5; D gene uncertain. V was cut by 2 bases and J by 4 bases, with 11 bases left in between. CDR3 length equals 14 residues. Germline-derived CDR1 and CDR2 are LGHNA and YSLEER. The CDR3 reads CASSQIGQLETQYF. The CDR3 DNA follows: TGCGCCAGCAGCCAAATAGGGCAGTTAGAGACCCAGTACTTC.

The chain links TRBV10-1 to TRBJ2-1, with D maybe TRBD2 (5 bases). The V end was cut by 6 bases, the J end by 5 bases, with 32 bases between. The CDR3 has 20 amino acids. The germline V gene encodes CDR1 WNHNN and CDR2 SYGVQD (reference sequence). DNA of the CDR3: TGCGCCAGCAGCCCCAAACCCACTGGGTGGAACAACCGACTAAACAATGAGCAGTTCTTC. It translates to CASSPKPTGWNNRLNNEQFF.

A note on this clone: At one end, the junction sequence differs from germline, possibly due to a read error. CDR3 protein: CASREGDYIHYEQYF. The DNA of the CDR3 is TGTGCCAGCAGGGAAGGGGACTATATACACTACGAGCAGTACTTC. This chain connects TRBV6-1 to TRBJ2-7; 7 bases map to TRBD2. The CDR3 spans 15 residues. CDR1 and CDR2 from the germline V gene are MNHNS and SASEGT.

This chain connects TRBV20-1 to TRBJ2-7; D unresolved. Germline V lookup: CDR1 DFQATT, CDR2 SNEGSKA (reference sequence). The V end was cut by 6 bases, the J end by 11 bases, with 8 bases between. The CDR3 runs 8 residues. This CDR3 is CSAGWKYF. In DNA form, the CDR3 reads TGCAGTGCCGGGTGGAAGTACTTC.

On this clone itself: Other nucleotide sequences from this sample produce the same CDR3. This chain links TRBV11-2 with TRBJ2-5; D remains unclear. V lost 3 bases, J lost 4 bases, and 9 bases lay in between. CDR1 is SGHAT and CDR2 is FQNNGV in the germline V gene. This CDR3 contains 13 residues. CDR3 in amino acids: CASSFGARETQYF. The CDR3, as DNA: TGTGCCAGCAGCTTCGGAGCCCGAGAGACCCAGTACTTC.

CDR3 bases: TGTGCCAGCAGTGAGGAAGGGTGGGGCAATGAGCAGTTCTTC. Encoded protein: CASSEEGWGNEQFF. The chain combines TRBV6-1 with TRBJ2-1; D not resolved. Trimming removed 3 bases from V and 6 bases from J, with 12 bases in between. The CDR3 sequence is 14 residues long. Germline V CDR1 and CDR2: MNHNS, SASEGT.